The following is a T cell receptor (beta chain) sequence with its context. The same CDR3 is also encoded by other DNA sequences in this sample. CDR3 length equals 15 residues. J gave up 6 bases and V 5 bases, and 4 bases lay outside the gene matches. Germline values: CDR1 SNHLY, CDR2 FYNNEI. Clones were sequenced by immunoSEQ multiplex PCR, and TCRdb holds only the in-frame ones, with some missing. The sample includes 200,000 or so clones, approximately 84% seen only once; the top ten take around 2%. This record comes from a study of blood T cell repertoires in COVID-19. Study overall: COVID-19 samples, acute and convalescent, were from the United States, Italy and Spain. Sample material is recorded as cDNA or gDNA derived from T cells, B-cell-depleted T cells, or PBMCs.

The chain links TRBV2 to TRBJ2-2, with 12 bases aligning to TRBD1. Sequencing was performed on PBMCs or T cells enriched from blood (not recorded which). The receptor was isolated from a man between 60 and 75 years old who had recovered from COVID-19. The chain's CDR3 is CASSPGQGAPGELFF. In DNA form, the CDR3 reads TGTGCCAGCAGTCCGGGACAGGGGGCGCCCGGGGAGCTGTTTTTT.